The following is a T cell receptor (beta chain) sequence with its context. Antigen: not known. This sample was included in a study of regulatory T cells. CDR1 MDHEN and CDR2 SYDVKM come from the germline V gene. This CDR3 comprises 16 residues. The V segment lost 6 bases and the J segment 1 base; nucleotides outside the gene matches: 11. Amplification used 52 TRBV primers and 13 TRBJ primers. Profiling relied on immunoSEQ multiplex PCR, and the TCRdb table lists in-frame clones only, not all of them. This table holds some 38,000 clones, about 88% found once. General study points: In CD3G-deficient patients, conventional CD4+ T cells were enriched for hydrophobic CDR3 residues at positions 6 and 7. In patients, unique TRB V-J pairs were restricted and V/J usage skewed, especially in Tregs.

Sequenced material: conventional CD4+ T cells sorted from blood. The V gene is TRBV28, the J gene TRBJ1-1, with TRBD1 matching 7 bases. This sequence was found in a person between 18 and 30 years old with CD3G deficiency. As DNA, the CDR3 is TGTGCCAGCAGCCTTACCTCCGGGACAGCGAACACTGAAGCTTTCTTT. It specifies CASSLTSGTANTEAFF.